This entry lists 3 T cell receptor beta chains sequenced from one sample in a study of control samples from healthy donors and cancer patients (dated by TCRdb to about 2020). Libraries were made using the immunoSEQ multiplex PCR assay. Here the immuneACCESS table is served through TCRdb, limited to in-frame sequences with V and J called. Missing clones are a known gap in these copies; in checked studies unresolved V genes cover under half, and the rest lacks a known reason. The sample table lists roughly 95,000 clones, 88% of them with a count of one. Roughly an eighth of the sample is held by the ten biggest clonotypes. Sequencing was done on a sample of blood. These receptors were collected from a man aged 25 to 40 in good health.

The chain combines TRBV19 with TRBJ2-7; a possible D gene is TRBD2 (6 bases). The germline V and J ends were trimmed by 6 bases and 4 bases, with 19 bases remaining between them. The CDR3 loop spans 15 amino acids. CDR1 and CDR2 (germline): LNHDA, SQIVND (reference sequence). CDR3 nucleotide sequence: TGTGCCAGTAGCCCTACAGCAGGGAGGAGGTACGAGCAGTACTTC. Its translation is CASSPTAGRRYEQYF. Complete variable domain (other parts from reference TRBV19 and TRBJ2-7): DGGITQSPKYLFRKEGQNVTLSCEQNLNHDAMYWYRQDPGQGLRLIYYSQIVNDFQKGDIAEGYSVSREKKESFPLTVTSAQKNPTAFYLCASSPTAGRRYEQYFGPGTRLTVT.

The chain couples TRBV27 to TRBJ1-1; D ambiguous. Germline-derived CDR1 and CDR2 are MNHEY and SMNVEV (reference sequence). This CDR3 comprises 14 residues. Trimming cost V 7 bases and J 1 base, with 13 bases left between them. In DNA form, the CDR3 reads TGTGCCAGCACGAGGAACCTCGGGAACACTGAAGCTTTCTTT. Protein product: CASTRNLGNTEAFF.

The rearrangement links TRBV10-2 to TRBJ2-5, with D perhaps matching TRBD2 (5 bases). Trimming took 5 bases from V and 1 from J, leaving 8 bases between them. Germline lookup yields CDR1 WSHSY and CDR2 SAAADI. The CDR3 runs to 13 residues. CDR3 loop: CASSSGRQETQYF. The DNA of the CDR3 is TGCGCCAGCAGTAGCGGACGCCAAGAGACCCAGTACTTC.